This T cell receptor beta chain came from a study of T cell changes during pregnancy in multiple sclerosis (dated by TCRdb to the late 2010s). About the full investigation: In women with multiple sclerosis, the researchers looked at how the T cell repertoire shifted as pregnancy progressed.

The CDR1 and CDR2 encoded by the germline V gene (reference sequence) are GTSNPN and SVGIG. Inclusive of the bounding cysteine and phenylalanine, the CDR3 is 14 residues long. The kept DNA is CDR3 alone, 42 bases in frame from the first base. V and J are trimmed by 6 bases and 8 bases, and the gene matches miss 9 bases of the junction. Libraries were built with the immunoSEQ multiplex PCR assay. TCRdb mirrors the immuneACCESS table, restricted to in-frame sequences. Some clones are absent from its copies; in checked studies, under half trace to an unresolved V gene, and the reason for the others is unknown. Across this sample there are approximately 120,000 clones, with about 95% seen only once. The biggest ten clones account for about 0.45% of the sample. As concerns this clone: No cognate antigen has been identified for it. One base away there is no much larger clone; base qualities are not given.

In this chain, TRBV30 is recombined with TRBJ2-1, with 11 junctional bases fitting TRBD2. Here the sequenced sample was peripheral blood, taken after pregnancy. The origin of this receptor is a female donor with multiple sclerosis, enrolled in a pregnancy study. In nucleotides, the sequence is TGTGCCTGTTCCCCGGGACTAGCGGTCCATGAGCAGTTCTTC. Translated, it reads CACSPGLAVHEQFF.